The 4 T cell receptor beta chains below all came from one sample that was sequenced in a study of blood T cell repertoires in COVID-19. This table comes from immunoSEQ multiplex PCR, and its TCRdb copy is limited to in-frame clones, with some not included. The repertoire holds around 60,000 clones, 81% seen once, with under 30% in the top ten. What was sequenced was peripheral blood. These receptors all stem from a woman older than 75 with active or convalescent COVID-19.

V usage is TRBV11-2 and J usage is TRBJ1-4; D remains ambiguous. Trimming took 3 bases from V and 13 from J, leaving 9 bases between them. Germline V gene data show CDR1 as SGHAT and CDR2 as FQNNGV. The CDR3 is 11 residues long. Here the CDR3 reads CASSLSSGLFF. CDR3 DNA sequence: TGTGCCAGCAGCTTGTCCTCCGGACTGTTTTTT. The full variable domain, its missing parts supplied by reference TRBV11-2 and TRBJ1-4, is EAGVAQSPRYKIIEKRQSVAFWCNPISGHATLYWYQQILGQGPKLLIQFQNNGVVDDSQLPKDRFSAERLKGVDSTLKIQPAKLEDSAVYLCASSLSSGLFFGSGTQLSVL.

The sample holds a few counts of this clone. In DNA form, the CDR3 reads TGTGCCAGCAGCCTTGGGGGGCCCGGGGGGCAGCCCCAGCATTTT. Amino acids: CASSLGGPGGQPQHF. The J gene is TRBJ1-5, the V gene TRBV3-1 (or the pseudogene TRBV3-2), with D maybe TRBD1 (6 bases). This CDR3 spans 15 amino acids. CDR1 is LGHDT, CDR2 YNNKEL, per germline (reference sequence). V dropped 4 bases and J dropped 7 bases, with 17 bases sitting between them.

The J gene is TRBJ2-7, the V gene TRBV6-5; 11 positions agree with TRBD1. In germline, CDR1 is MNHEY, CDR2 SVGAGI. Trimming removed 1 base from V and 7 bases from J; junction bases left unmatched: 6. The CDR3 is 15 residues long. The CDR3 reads CASSYYGQGATEQYF. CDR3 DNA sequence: TGTGCCAGCAGTTACTACGGACAGGGGGCGACGGAGCAGTACTTC.

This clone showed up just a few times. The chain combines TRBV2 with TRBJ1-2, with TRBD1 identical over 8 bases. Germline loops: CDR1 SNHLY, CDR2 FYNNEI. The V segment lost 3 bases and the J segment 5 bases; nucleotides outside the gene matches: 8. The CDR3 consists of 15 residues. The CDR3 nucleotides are TGTGCCAGCAGTGACGCTATCCAGGGGGCTTATGGCTACACCTTC. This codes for CASSDAIQGAYGYTF.